The next 30 T cell receptor beta chains were all read from a single sample in a study of cytotoxic CD8 clonotypes in ibrutinib-treated CLL. Only in-frame clones appear in the TCRdb table, and some are missing; sequencing was by immunoSEQ multiplex PCR. This sample has some 130,000 clones; approximately 83% occur once, and the top ten carry about 2%. Specimen: PBMCs, collected after 24 months of ibrutinib treatment. The source is a human donor with chronic lymphocytic leukemia.

This clone was seen only a few times. V usage is TRBV28 and J usage is TRBJ2-7, with unresolved D. CDR1 is MDHEN and CDR2 is SYDVKM in the germline V gene. The CDR3 extends over 11 amino acids. Trimming left V 5 bases short and J 11 bases short, with 13 bases between. The CDR3 coding sequence is TGTGCCAGCAGTGCGATGTTGAGCAAGTACTTC. Its protein is CASSAMLSKYF.

The V and J genes are TRBV5-6 and TRBJ2-7, with 12 nucleotides matching TRBD1. Germline V gives CDR1 SGHDT, CDR2 YYEEEE. V lost 4 bases to trimming and J lost 7 bases; unmatched junction nucleotides: 9. The CDR3 runs to 15 residues. The CDR3 region is CASSRPGQGAEEQYF. The CDR3 DNA reads TGTGCCAGCAGCCGGCCGGGACAGGGGGCAGAAGAGCAGTACTTC.

DNA for the CDR3: TGTGCCATCAGTGACGAATCCGCGACTCTATACAATGAGCAGTTCTTC. Protein: CAISDESATLYNEQFF. The rearrangement uses TRBV10-3 and TRBJ2-1; D not certain. Germline loops: CDR1 ENHRY, CDR2 SYGVKD. V was shortened by 3 bases and J by 4 bases, with 16 bases between the two germline ends. The CDR3 has 16 residues.

The chain couples TRBV7-3 to TRBJ2-7, with TRBD1 matching over 12 bases. The CDR3 extends over 13 amino acids. The V gene end was trimmed by 8 bases and the J gene end by 3 bases; junction bases not matched to a gene: 2. Per germline, CDR1 SGHTA and CDR2 FQGTGA. The CDR3 coding sequence is TGTGCCAGCGGGACAGGGGGCGGCTACGAGCAGTACTTC. It codes for CASGTGGGYEQYF.

The rearrangement links TRBV19 to TRBJ2-7; D is possibly TRBD1 or TRBD2 (5 bases each). Germline V CDR1 and CDR2: LNHDA, SQIVND (reference sequence). CDR3 length: 15 amino acids. V was cut by 1 base and J by 0 bases, with 10 bases left in between. This chain's CDR3 is CASSIGQGVSYEQYF. The CDR3 nucleotides read TGTGCCAGTAGTATAGGCCAGGGAGTCTCCTACGAGCAGTACTTC. The full variable domain, rest sourced from reference TRBV19 and TRBJ2-7, is DGGITQSPKYLFRKEGQNVTLSCEQNLNHDAMYWYRQDPGQGLRLIYYSQIVNDFQKGDIAEGYSVSREKKESFPLTVTSAQKNPTAFYLCASSIGQGVSYEQYFGPGTRLTVT.

This chain joins TRBV5-1 and TRBJ1-4; D gene uncertain. Germline CDR1 reads SGHRS; CDR2 reads YFSETQ. Trimming stripped 0 bases from V and 8 bases from J, with 5 bases between. The CDR3 runs 12 residues. The CDR3 DNA follows: TGCGCCAGCAGCTTGGAGTCAGAAAAACTGTTTTTT. Translation gives CASSLESEKLFF.

The V and J genes are TRBV29-1 and TRBJ2-3; TRBD2 matches 7 bases. With 7 bases clipped from V and 6 bases from J, the junction kept 10 bases outside the gene matches. This CDR3 is built from 13 residues. Germline V gives CDR1 SQVTM, CDR2 ANQGSEA. CDR3 loop: CSGSGILTDTQYF. CDR3 bases: TGCAGCGGCAGCGGGATACTTACGGATACGCAGTATTTT.

The V gene is TRBV7-3, the J gene TRBJ2-2, with D possibly TRBD2 on 6 matching bases. The V end lost 5 bases, the J end lost 8 bases, and 18 bases lay between the germline ends. Germline values: CDR1 SGHTA, CDR2 FQGTGA. The CDR3 covers 15 residues. CDR3 amino acids: CASSPGTAAAGELFF. The CDR3 region has the DNA TGTGCCAGCAGCCCTGGGACTGCCGCCGCGGGGGAGCTGTTTTTT.

The chain recombines TRBV28 with TRBJ1-1; D might be TRBD1 (5 bases). Germline lookup yields CDR1 MDHEN and CDR2 SYDVKM. The CDR3 extends over 12 amino acids. V lost 10 bases to trimming and J lost 1 base, with 10 bases between them. The CDR3 protein is CATGTANTEAFF. For the CDR3, the DNA is TGTGCCACGGGGACGGCGAACACTGAAGCTTTCTTT.

This clone was seen a single time. In nucleotides, the CDR3 is TGTGCCAGCATTGCTAACTATGGCTACACCTTC. Amino acid sequence: CASIANYGYTF. The V and J genes are TRBV28 and TRBJ1-2; D remains unclear. V gave up 7 bases and J gave up 0 bases, with 3 bases separating them. Germline CDR1 and CDR2: MDHEN and SYDVKM. This CDR3 is 11 amino acids long.

This rearrangement joins TRBV15 to TRBJ1-1, with a possible D match to TRBD1 (6 bases). V lost 3 bases, J lost 8 bases, and 19 bases lay in between. This CDR3 comprises 15 residues. From germline, CDR1 is LNHNV and CDR2 YYDKDF (reference sequence). In DNA, the CDR3 is TGTGCCACCAGCAGGGGCGTTACAGGGAGGTCCGAAGCTTTCTTT. Amino acids: CATSRGVTGRSEAFF.

This chain uses TRBV28 with TRBJ2-3; possibly TRBD1 for D (6 bases). V was pared by 10 bases and J by 3 bases, with 14 bases between. The CDR3 covers 13 residues. The germline gives CDR1 MDHEN, CDR2 SYDVKM. The CDR3 region is CATHQGNTDTQYF. The CDR3 DNA is TGTGCCACACACCAGGGGAATACAGATACGCAGTATTTT. The complete variable domain, with remaining parts taken from reference TRBV28 and TRBJ2-3, reads DVKVTQSSRYLVKRTGEKVFLECVQDMDHENMFWYRQDPGLGLRLIYFSYDVKMKEKGDIPEGYSVSREKKERFSLILESASTNQTSMYLCATHQGNTDTQYFGPGTRLTVL.

This chain joins TRBV4-2 and TRBJ1-1; the D gene is possibly TRBD1 (6 bases). V lost 0 bases, J lost 2 bases, and 10 bases lay in between. The CDR3 is 15 amino acids. Germline CDR1 and CDR2: LGHNA and YNFKEQ. CDR3 DNA: TGTGCCAGCAGCCAAGATCCGGGGGCCAACACTGAAGCTTTCTTT. Its translation: CASSQDPGANTEAFF.

The rearrangement joins TRBV19 to TRBJ1-3; D perhaps matches TRBD1 (5 bases). CDR1 and CDR2 (germline): LNHDA, SQIVND (reference sequence). The CDR3 extends over 17 amino acids. Trimming took 7 bases from V and 2 from J, leaving 21 bases between them. This CDR3 reads CASTPTGGLGAGNTIYF. CDR3 DNA sequence: TGTGCCAGTACCCCCACCGGCGGCCTAGGGGCTGGAAACACCATATATTTT.

CDR3 DNA: TGTGCCAGCGGTGCTGGACAGGCCCATGGCTACACCTTC. Amino acid sequence: CASGAGQAHGYTF. The V gene is TRBV28, the J gene TRBJ1-2; TRBD1 matches 7 bases. Per the germline V gene, CDR1 is MDHEN and CDR2 is SYDVKM. CDR3 length: 13 amino acids. The V and J ends lost 8 bases and 6 bases, in that order; junction bases with no gene match: 9.

This clone was counted only a few times. This chain connects TRBV29-1 to TRBJ1-1, with TRBD1 identical over 8 bases. V was pared by 7 bases and J by 5 bases, with 6 bases of the junction left unmatched. CDR3 size: 12 residues. CDR1 SQVTM and CDR2 ANQGSEA come from the germline V gene. The CDR3 DNA follows: TGCAGCGGTGCCAGGGGGCGGACTGAAGCTTTCTTT. Its protein product is CSGARGRTEAFF. Full variable domain (remainder filled in from reference TRBV29-1 and TRBJ1-1): SAVISQKPSRDICQRGTSLTIQCQVDSQVTMMFWYRQQPGQSLTLIATANQGSEATYESGFVIDKFPISRPNLTFSTLTVSNMSPEDSSIYLCSGARGRTEAFFGQGTRLTVV.

The chain combines TRBV29-1 with TRBJ1-3; D is ambiguous. The CDR3 sequence is 13 residues long. V dropped 1 base and J dropped 0 bases, with 4 bases sitting between them. Germline CDR1 is SQVTM and CDR2 is ANQGSEA. The CDR3 bases are TGCAGCGTTGAAGTTGGCTCTGGAAACACCATATATTTT. It translates to CSVEVGSGNTIYF.

The chain joins TRBV10-3 to TRBJ1-4; possibly TRBD1 for D (6 bases). The V end was cut by 3 bases, the J end by 1 base, with 15 bases between. This CDR3 contains 17 residues. CDR1 is ENHRY and CDR2 is SYGVKD in the germline V gene. The CDR3 spells CAISEGQRSLTNEKLFF. The CDR3 nucleotides read TGTGCCATCAGTGAAGGACAGAGGTCTTTAACTAATGAAAAACTGTTTTTT.

The V and J genes are TRBV30 and TRBJ1-6; 8 bases are a match to TRBD1. V was clipped by 8 bases and J by 10 bases; unmatched bases: 28. The CDR3 totals 19 residues. CDR1 is GTSNPN, CDR2 SVGIG, per germline (reference sequence). The DNA of the CDR3 is TGTGCCCGGGGTCTGGGCATTTCGAGCTTTGAGACAGGGGAATCACCCCTCCACTTT. It codes for CARGLGISSFETGESPLHF. The full variable domain, with the rest looked up from reference TRBV30 and TRBJ1-6, is SQTIHQWPATLVQPVGSPLSLECTVEGTSNPNLYWYRQAAGRGLQLLFYSVGIGQISSEVPQNLSASRPQDRQFILSSKKLLLSDSGFYLCARGLGISSFETGESPLHFGNGTRLTVT.

The chain couples TRBV7-3 to TRBJ2-1, with TRBD1 matching over 9 bases. Germline V CDR1 and CDR2: SGHTA, FQGTGA. After removal of 8 bases from V and 3 bases from J, the junction contained 8 bases not matched to a gene. This CDR3 region has 15 residues. This CDR3 is CASGNRQGGYNEQFF. The CDR3 nucleotides read TGTGCCAGCGGAAATCGACAGGGGGGCTACAATGAGCAGTTCTTC.

This chain uses TRBV27 with TRBJ2-1; D is perhaps TRBD1 (6 bases). Germline-derived CDR1 and CDR2 are MNHEY and SMNVEV (reference sequence). The germline V and J ends were trimmed by 10 bases and 7 bases, with 17 bases remaining between them. The CDR3 contains 13 residues. The CDR3 nucleotides read TGTGCCACCAGGGGCTTAAATCGAAATGAGCAGTTCTTC. Translated, it gives CATRGLNRNEQFF.

The chain recombines TRBV14 with TRBJ2-7; D is undetermined. This CDR3 comprises 14 residues. CDR1 and CDR2 from the germline V gene are SGHDN and FVKESK. Trimming took off 2 bases at V and 0 bases at J, with 8 bases between the two ends. The CDR3 loop reads CASSQLVASYEQYF. For the CDR3, the DNA is TGTGCCAGCAGCCAATTAGTAGCCTCCTACGAGCAGTACTTC.

This clone was detected only a few times. The rearrangement links TRBV19 to TRBJ1-2, with 8 positions matching TRBD1. Trimming took 3 bases from V and 4 from J; bases not matched to a gene: 13. The CDR3 loop spans 17 amino acids. Germline values: CDR1 LNHDA, CDR2 SQIVND (reference sequence). CDR3 loop: CASSIFGQGGERYGYTF. The CDR3 DNA sequence: TGTGCCAGTAGTATTTTCGGACAGGGTGGGGAACGCTATGGCTACACCTTC.

V is TRBV14 and J is TRBJ1-4, with 7 bases fitting TRBD1. This CDR3 region has 12 residues. Losses at the gene ends were 3 bases for V and 11 bases for J; bases not matched to a gene: 3. CDR1 is SGHDN and CDR2 is FVKESK in the germline V gene. Written as DNA, the CDR3 is TGTGCCAGCAGCCAGGAGGGGGCGAAACTGTTTTTT. Amino acids: CASSQEGAKLFF.

The chain recombines TRBV5-1 with TRBJ2-7; perhaps TRBD2 as D (5 bases). Trimming shortened V by 1 base and J by 0 bases, and 11 bases separated the two germline ends. The CDR3 loop spans 15 amino acids. The germline CDR1 and CDR2 sequences are SGHRS and YFSETQ. CDR3 sequence reads: CASSLLAGPSYEQYF. The CDR3 coding sequence is TGCGCCAGCAGCTTGCTGGCGGGCCCCTCCTACGAGCAGTACTTC.

This clone was counted a single time. This sequence joins TRBV11-2 and TRBJ2-5, with 7 bases fitting TRBD1. The CDR3 extends over 14 amino acids. Germline lookup yields CDR1 SGHAT and CDR2 FQNNGV. Trimming at V came to 6 bases and at J to 5 bases, leaving 9 bases not matched to a gene. This CDR3 is CASRSQGMLETQYF. The CDR3 DNA reads TGTGCCAGCAGGTCACAGGGGATGCTTGAGACCCAGTACTTC.

This chain uses TRBV28 with TRBJ2-7; tentative D call: TRBD2 (6 bases). Germline CDR1 is MDHEN and CDR2 is SYDVKM. V was pared by 6 bases and J by 1 base, with 19 bases between. This CDR3 comprises 16 residues. The CDR3 coding sequence is TGTGCCAGCAGGCCGTCTCTAGCGTACTCATCCTACGAGCAGTACTTC. This sequence encodes CASRPSLAYSSYEQYF.

The V gene is TRBV19, the J gene TRBJ2-3; 8 positions agree with TRBD2. The CDR3 length is 16 residues. Germline lookup yields CDR1 LNHDA and CDR2 SQIVND (reference sequence). Trimming at V came to 7 bases and at J to 1 base, leaving 10 bases not matched to a gene. The CDR3 is CASTTNGLAGTDTQYF. For the CDR3, the DNA is TGTGCCAGTACTACTAACGGACTAGCAGGCACAGATACGCAGTATTTT.

This clone came up once. The chain couples TRBV28 to TRBJ2-5, with D uncertain. There are 16 residues in the CDR3. Trimming pared 6 bases from V and 2 bases from J, leaving 19 bases between. Germline CDR1 MDHEN, CDR2 SYDVKM. CDR3 DNA sequence: TGTGCCAGCAGCCTCTTTTTCTTCGTCGCGCAAGAGACCCAGTACTTC. Translation: CASSLFFFVAQETQYF.

This sequence joins TRBV7-9 and TRBJ2-3; 15 bases fit TRBD2. Germline assignment: CDR1 SEHNR and CDR2 FQNEAQ (reference sequence). This CDR3 is built from 16 residues. V was pared by 5 bases and J by 4 bases, with 4 bases of the junction left unmatched. CDR3 residues: CASSPWTSGGADTQYF. The CDR3 bases are TGTGCCAGCAGCCCGTGGACTAGCGGGGGGGCAGATACGCAGTATTTT.